These 29 T cell receptor beta chains came from one sample sequenced in a study of control samples from healthy donors and cancer patients. Measured with immunoSEQ multiplex PCR; TCRdb has only the in-frame clones, and not every one. Of about 120,000 clones in the sample, around 92% are singletons; the top ten hold just under 0.6%. Sequenced: PBMCs. The receptors were gathered from an elderly man with head and neck cancer.

This rearrangement joins TRBV19 to TRBJ1-5; unclear D gene. The CDR3 consists of 17 residues. V dropped 2 bases and J dropped 0 bases, with 14 bases sitting between them. CDR1 LNHDA and CDR2 SQIVND come from the germline V gene (reference sequence). CDR3 bases: TGTGCCAGTAGTATACACCTCTGGGATCTTAGCAATCAGCCCCAGCATTTT. This sequence encodes CASSIHLWDLSNQPQHF.

At least ten counts were recorded for this clone. The CDR3 sequence: CASSFLAMNTEAFF. The CDR3 nucleotides are TGTGCCAGCAGTTTTCTGGCCATGAACACTGAAGCTTTCTTT. The chain couples TRBV28 to TRBJ1-1; D remains unclear. V gave up 3 bases and J gave up 0 bases, with 8 bases separating them. The germline V gene encodes CDR1 MDHEN and CDR2 SYDVKM. CDR3 size: 14 residues.

This CDR3 reads CASSQVPHYGYTF. The DNA of the CDR3 is TGTGCCAGCAGTCAGGTGCCTCACTATGGCTACACCTTC. The chain has TRBV5-8 and TRBJ1-2; D is unclear. From germline, CDR1 is SGHTS and CDR2 YDEGEE. V was cut by 5 bases and J by 3 bases, with 11 bases left in between. This CDR3 has 13 residues.

The genes are TRBV5-6 and TRBJ1-6, with D tentatively TRBD1 (5 bases). The V gene's germline CDR1 is SGHDT and CDR2 YYEEEE. Trimming removed 6 bases from V and 10 bases from J, with 20 bases in between. The CDR3 is 15 residues long. Here the CDR3 DNA reads TGTGCCAGCATCATGAGGGGAAACGTAGGATCACCCCTCCACTTT. The encoded protein is CASIMRGNVGSPLHF. The whole variable domain, remainder taken from reference TRBV5-6 and TRBJ1-6, is DAGVTQSPTHLIKTRGQQVTLRCSPKSGHDTVSWYQQALGQGPQFIFQYYEEEERQRGNFPDRFSGHQFPNYSSELNVNALLLGDSALYLCASIMRGNVGSPLHFGNGTRLTVT.

The gene calls are TRBV5-8 and TRBJ2-7; no definite D call. Looked up from germline, CDR1 is SGHTS and CDR2 is YDEGEE. V gave up 0 bases and J gave up 1 base, with 11 bases separating them. This CDR3 is 15 amino acids long. CDR3 sequence reads: CASSLGEFKSYEQYF. Written as DNA, the CDR3 is TGTGCCAGCAGCTTGGGGGAATTTAAGTCCTACGAGCAGTACTTC.

CDR3 amino acids: CASSRDQTRHRYYTF. The CDR3 region has the DNA TGTGCCAGCAGCCGAGACCAGACAAGGCATAGATATTACACCTTC. The chain joins TRBV14 to TRBJ1-2, with D uncertain. The germline V and J ends were trimmed by 4 bases and 11 bases, with 23 bases remaining between them. The CDR3 contains 15 residues. In germline, CDR1 is SGHDN, CDR2 FVKESK.

Of note for this clone: Different DNA sequences within this sample yield the same CDR3. The chain is built from TRBV3-1 (or the pseudogene TRBV3-2) and TRBJ1-2; D gene unclear. Germline lookup yields CDR1 LGHDT and CDR2 YNNKEL (reference sequence). The CDR3 sequence is 13 residues long. V lost 3 bases to trimming and J lost 0 bases, with 5 bases between them. The CDR3: CASSQGANYGYTF. DNA for the CDR3: TGTGCCAGCAGCCAGGGAGCTAACTATGGCTACACCTTC.

The genes are TRBV27 and TRBJ2-7, with 7 bases lining up with TRBD2. J gave up 3 bases and V 5 bases, and 13 bases lay outside the gene matches. The germline V gene has CDR1 MNHEY and CDR2 SMNVEV (reference sequence). The CDR3 has 16 amino acids. This chain's CDR3 is CASSLTIAGPFYEQYF. The DNA of the CDR3 is TGTGCCAGCAGTCTTACAATAGCGGGCCCGTTCTACGAGCAGTACTTC.

This chain links TRBV7-9 with TRBJ1-3; D remains ambiguous. V lost 3 bases to trimming and J lost 3 bases, with 9 bases between them. In germline, CDR1 is SEHNR, CDR2 FQNEAQ (reference sequence). The CDR3 has 14 residues. This CDR3 is CASSFLGDGNTIYF. The DNA for the CDR3 is TGTGCCAGCAGCTTTCTGGGCGATGGAAACACCATATATTTT. Together with reference TRBV7-9 and TRBJ1-3, the CDR3 gives the full variable domain: DTGVSQNPRHKITKRGQNVTFRCDPISEHNRLYWYRQTLGQGPEFLTYFQNEAQLEKSRLLSDRFSAERPKGSFSTLEIQRTEQGDSAMYLCASSFLGDGNTIYFGEGSWLTVV.

This clone was counted once. The chain is built from TRBV3-1 (or the pseudogene TRBV3-2) and TRBJ1-3; D gene uncertain. The CDR3 is made up of 15 amino acids. Germline V lookup: CDR1 LGHDT, CDR2 YNNKEL (reference sequence). V was clipped by 0 bases and J by 0 bases, with 6 bases between them. CDR3 residues: CASSQEWSSGNTIYF. CDR3 DNA: TGTGCCAGCAGCCAAGAATGGAGCTCTGGAAACACCATATATTTT.

This clone was observed once. The chain uses TRBV7-2 and TRBJ1-3; 8 bases match TRBD1. The V segment lost 5 bases and the J segment 4 bases; nucleotides outside the gene matches: 7. The CDR3 runs 15 residues. Germline V CDR1 and CDR2: SGHTA, FQGNSA. Here the CDR3 reads CASSRTGTGGNTIYF. The CDR3 DNA reads TGTGCCAGCAGCCGGACAGGGACGGGCGGAAACACCATATATTTT. Filled out from reference TRBV7-2 and TRBJ1-3, the complete variable domain reads GAGVSQSPSNKVTEKGKDVELRCDPISGHTALYWYRQSLGQGLEFLIYFQGNSAPDKSGLPSDRFSAERTGGSVSTLTIQRTQQEDSAVYLCASSRTGTGGNTIYFGEGSWLTVV.

V is TRBV2 and J is TRBJ2-2; D uncertain. Looked up from germline, CDR1 is SNHLY and CDR2 is FYNNEI. The CDR3 covers 11 residues. V was cut by 5 bases and J by 6 bases, with 4 bases left in between. CDR3: CASSSAGELFF. CDR3 DNA sequence: TGTGCCAGCAGTTCGGCCGGGGAGCTGTTTTTT.

The chain uses TRBV24-1 and TRBJ1-3; 7 bases line up with TRBD1. The CDR3 is 12 amino acids. The V gene's germline CDR1 is KGHDR and CDR2 SFDVKD. V shed 8 bases and J 8 bases; nucleotides not matched to a gene: 5. The CDR3 sequence: CATNDREDTIYF. CDR3 coding DNA: TGTGCCACCAACGACAGGGAAGACACCATATATTTT.

The chain recombines TRBV2 with TRBJ1-1; 7 bases fit TRBD1. Germline-derived CDR1 and CDR2 are SNHLY and FYNNEI. This CDR3 has 11 residues. V lost 7 bases, J lost 11 bases, and 7 bases stayed unmatched. This CDR3 is CASKYTGEAFF. The CDR3 region has the DNA TGTGCCAGCAAATACACAGGGGAGGCTTTCTTT.

This chain uses TRBV7-9 with TRBJ1-3; a possible D gene is TRBD1 (6 bases). V lost 0 bases and J lost 6, with 9 bases in between. CDR1 and CDR2 from the germline V gene are SEHNR and FQNEAQ (reference sequence). The CDR3 contains 14 residues. The CDR3 sequence is CASSLASGANTIYF. Here the CDR3 DNA reads TGTGCCAGCAGCTTAGCTTCGGGGGCAAACACCATATATTTT.

The chain has TRBV6-1 and TRBJ2-2; TRBD1 agrees at 7 bases. The germline V gene has CDR1 MNHNS and CDR2 SASEGT. This CDR3 is 15 amino acids long. V was clipped by 2 bases and J by 4 bases; unmatched bases: 4. The CDR3 region is CASSEPGTVTGELFF. The CDR3 DNA reads TGTGCCAGCAGTGAACCCGGGACAGTCACCGGGGAGCTGTTTTTT.

The chain couples TRBV6-5 to TRBJ1-3; D is uncertain. This CDR3 is 12 amino acids long. V lost 9 bases and J 0 bases, leaving 6 bases between the germline ends. Germline V gives CDR1 MNHEY, CDR2 SVGAGI. CDR3 in DNA: TGTGCCAGAACAGTCTCTGGAAACACCATATATTTT. Amino acid sequence: CARTVSGNTIYF.

The chain combines TRBV15 with TRBJ1-1; possibly TRBD1 for D (5 bases). CDR3 length equals 15 residues. Trimming shortened V by 5 bases and J by 0 bases, and 13 bases separated the two germline ends. The germline CDR1 and CDR2 sequences are LNHNV and YYDKDF (reference sequence). The DNA for the CDR3 is TGTGCCACCAGCCTATTCGGGGGAATGAACACTGAAGCTTTCTTT. Amino acids: CATSLFGGMNTEAFF.

The J gene is TRBJ2-7, the V gene TRBV7-2, with a weak D call TRBD2 (5 bases). Germline V gene data show CDR1 as SGHTA and CDR2 as FQGNSA. The CDR3 covers 15 residues. Between the trimmed V and J ends, which lost 5 bases and 1 base, there was a span of 15 bases. CDR3 sequence reads: CASSTAGGYSYEQYF. CDR3 nucleotides: TGTGCCAGCAGCACTGCGGGCGGATATTCCTACGAGCAGTACTTC.

V usage is TRBV18 and J usage is TRBJ1-1, with 7 bases matching TRBD1. Germline CDR1 and CDR2: KGHSH and LQKENI. The CDR3 length is 14 residues. Trimming at V came to 4 bases and at J to 7 bases, leaving 9 bases not matched to a gene. The CDR3 reads CASSLNQGDLEAFF. DNA for the CDR3: TGTGCCAGCTCACTGAATCAGGGGGACCTTGAAGCTTTCTTT.

As DNA, the CDR3 is TGTGCCAGTATGACGGACAGGGGGAACGGGGAGCTGTTTTTT. This translates into CASMTDRGNGELFF. V gene TRBV19 combines with J gene TRBJ2-2; TRBD1 matches at 10 bases. CDR3 length: 14 residues. The V segment lost 7 bases and the J segment 7 bases; nucleotides outside the gene matches: 6. Germline-derived CDR1 and CDR2 are LNHDA and SQIVND (reference sequence). The entire variable domain, with the rest obtained from reference TRBV19 and TRBJ2-2, is as follows: DGGITQSPKYLFRKEGQNVTLSCEQNLNHDAMYWYRQDPGQGLRLIYYSQIVNDFQKGDIAEGYSVSREKKESFPLTVTSAQKNPTAFYLCASMTDRGNGELFFGEGSRLTVL.

V is TRBV5-1 and J is TRBJ1-1; D perhaps matches TRBD1 (5 bases). V lost 2 bases and J 6 bases, leaving 11 bases between the germline ends. The CDR3 loop spans 13 amino acids. CDR1 is SGHRS and CDR2 is YFSETQ in the germline V gene. The CDR3 spells CASSFQGRAEAFF. CDR3 sequence (DNA): TGCGCCAGCAGCTTCCAGGGTCGCGCTGAAGCTTTCTTT. The variable domain in full, with the rest retrieved from reference TRBV5-1 and TRBJ1-1, is KAGVTQTPRYLIKTRGQQVTLSCSPISGHRSVSWYQQTPGQGLQFLFEYFSETQRNKGNFPGRFSGRQFSNSRSEMNVSTLELGDSALYLCASSFQGRAEAFFGQGTRLTVV.

The V and J genes are TRBV15 and TRBJ1-2; the match to TRBD1 covers 8 bases. This CDR3 has 16 amino acids. Germline V gene sequence: CDR1 LNHNV, CDR2 YYDKDF (reference sequence). Trimming cost V 4 bases and J 4 bases; bases outside gene matches: 11. The CDR3 bases are TGTGCCACCAGCATGGACAGGGTAAACCCAATCTATGGCTACACCTTC. Protein: CATSMDRVNPIYGYTF.

The V gene is TRBV9, the J gene TRBJ2-1; D is possibly TRBD2 (5 bases). There are 15 residues in the CDR3. The V gene lost 1 base and the J gene lost 7 bases, with 15 bases spanning the gap. The V gene's germline CDR1 is SGDLS and CDR2 YYNGEE. CDR3 coding DNA: TGTGCCAGCAGCGTACCCCCGGATGGAGGTAATGAGCAGTTCTTC. Amino acids: CASSVPPDGGNEQFF.

This chain uses TRBV4-1 with TRBJ2-2, with TRBD1 identical over 7 bases. The germline V gene has CDR1 MGHRA and CDR2 YSYEKL. CDR3 size: 16 residues. V trimming: 2 bases; J trimming: 4 bases; junction bases outside the gene matches: 7. The CDR3 DNA sequence: TGCGCCAGCAGCCAACCGACAGGGTTTTTCACCGGGGAGCTGTTTTTT. As protein: CASSQPTGFFTGELFF.

This clone was found once. The chain links TRBV6-1 to TRBJ1-1; D gene unclear. CDR3 length: 13 amino acids. CDR1 is MNHNS and CDR2 is SASEGT in the germline V gene. Between the trimmed V and J ends, which lost 2 bases and 4 bases, there was a span of 8 bases. CDR3 bases: TGTGCCAGCAGTGAATTGGCAGGCACTGAAGCTTTCTTT. This encodes CASSELAGTEAFF.

The chain joins TRBV12-3 or TRBV12-4 to TRBJ2-7; D is unresolved. V was clipped by 1 base and J by 3 bases, with 4 bases between them. There are 12 residues in the CDR3. The chain's CDR3 is CASSLGLYEQYF. In DNA, the CDR3 is TGTGCCAGCAGTTTAGGCCTCTACGAGCAGTACTTC.

CDR3 nucleotides: TGTGCCTGGAGTGCTGACAGGACCACCCTCGGTGGCTACACCTTC. Its translation: CAWSADRTTLGGYTF. The chain has TRBV30 and TRBJ1-2; D possibly corresponds to TRBD1 (6 bases). Germline CDR1 is GTSNPN and CDR2 is SVGIG (reference sequence). Deletions cut 1 base from V and 7 bases from J, with 19 bases between. The CDR3 length is 15 residues.

CDR3 region: CASSYSDRYNEQFF. CDR3 nucleotide sequence: TGTGCCAGCAGTTACTCGGACCGATACAATGAGCAGTTCTTC. The chain employs TRBV6-5 and TRBJ2-1, with D hard to call. The germline CDR1 and CDR2 sequences are MNHEY and SVGAGI. V lost 0 bases and J 4 bases, leaving 7 bases between the germline ends. This CDR3 contains 14 residues.